Following are 26 T cell receptor beta chains from one sample sequenced in a study of CD8 T cells in Susac syndrome. Random hexamers were used to reverse transcribe 0.5 to 1 ug of RNA. TCRdb reprocessed the immunoSEQ multiplex PCR reads via MiXCR and lists one record per CDR3 protein. The table has around 46,000 distinct CDR3 sequences, around 93% seen once; the top ten hold around 0.4%. The sample was CD8+ T cells from PBMCs. All receptors come from a human donor in good health.

A single count supports this clonotype. The rearrangement uses TRBV20-1 and TRBJ2-3, with D unresolved. V was trimmed by 1 base and J by 1 base, leaving 12 bases between them. Germline V CDR1 and CDR2: DFQATT, SNEGSKA (reference sequence). The length of the CDR3 is 15 residues. The CDR3 here is CSARAPAARTDTQYF. CDR3 DNA: TGCAGTGCTAGAGCCCCTGCGGCCCGCACAGATACGCAGTATTTT.

V gene TRBV19 combines with J gene TRBJ1-2; a possible D gene is TRBD1 (6 bases). This CDR3 contains 23 residues. Germline V gene lookup returns CDR1 LNHDA and CDR2 SQIVND (reference sequence). Trimming took 2 bases from V and 2 from J, leaving 36 bases between them. CDR3 DNA sequence: TGTGCCAGTAGTATACCGGGACATACCGTCGGGGGACATACCTACCTAGGGAACTATGGCTACACCTTC. Its protein is CASSIPGHTVGGHTYLGNYGYTF.

The chain combines TRBV14 with TRBJ2-1; no clear D gene. V was shortened by 3 bases and J by 4 bases, with 10 bases between the two germline ends. The germline gives CDR1 SGHDN, CDR2 FVKESK. The CDR3 totals 14 residues. The DNA for the CDR3 is TGTGCCAGCAGCCAGGAGACTCCGTACAATGAGCAGTTCTTC. Translated: CASSQETPYNEQFF.

This chain links TRBV6-5 with TRBJ2-7; tentative D call: TRBD2 (5 bases). Germline V gene data show CDR1 as MNHEY and CDR2 as SVGAGI. V lost 6 bases and J 6 bases, leaving 15 bases between the germline ends. CDR3 length: 13 residues. In DNA, the CDR3 is TGTGCCAGCAGCCCTATGTTCGGGGTCGAGCAGTACTTC. Encoded protein: CASSPMFGVEQYF.

This chain uses TRBV27 with TRBJ2-1; D is uncertain. Trimming removed 1 base from V and 9 bases from J, with 7 bases in between. This CDR3 is built from 12 residues. CDR1 and CDR2 from the germline V gene are MNHEY and SMNVEV (reference sequence). The DNA of the CDR3 is TGTGCCAGCAGTTTATTGGGCGGTGAGCAGTTCTTC. Its translation is CASSLLGGEQFF.

The rearrangement links TRBV6-5 to TRBJ1-1; D may be TRBD1 (6 bases). This CDR3 comprises 15 residues. Trimming left V 2 bases short and J 4 bases short, with 14 bases between. In germline, CDR1 is MNHEY, CDR2 SVGAGI. The CDR3 spells CASSYPGGGGTEAFF. The CDR3 DNA reads TGTGCCAGCAGTTACCCAGGCGGAGGGGGCACTGAAGCTTTCTTT.

V is TRBV5-1 and J is TRBJ2-3; D ambiguous. In germline, CDR1 is SGHRS, CDR2 YFSETQ. Trimming cost V 3 bases and J 4 bases, with 18 bases left between them. The CDR3 runs to 16 residues. Here the CDR3 reads CASSYSQVYNADTQYF. CDR3 sequence (DNA): TGCGCCAGCAGCTACTCTCAGGTTTATAACGCAGATACGCAGTATTTT.

V is TRBV27 and J is TRBJ2-7, with D possibly called TRBD1 or TRBD2 (5 bases each). This CDR3 has 14 residues. Germline assignment: CDR1 MNHEY and CDR2 SMNVEV (reference sequence). Trimming cost V 5 bases and J 3 bases, with 14 bases left between them. As DNA, the CDR3 is TGTGCCAGCAGTCCCGGGGCGGGCTTCTACGAGCAGTACTTC. Amino acid sequence: CASSPGAGFYEQYF.

The chain joins TRBV4-3 to TRBJ2-7; 9 bases match TRBD1. Germline V lookup: CDR1 LGHNA, CDR2 YSLEER. With 3 bases clipped from V and 4 bases from J, the junction kept 7 bases outside the gene matches. This CDR3 is 15 amino acids long. CDR3 residues: CASSHGTGLRYEQYF. The CDR3 DNA follows: TGCGCCAGCAGCCATGGGACAGGGCTTCGTTACGAGCAGTACTTC.

The genes are TRBV13 and TRBJ2-7; D is uncertain. V lost 3 bases and J lost 1, with 7 bases in between. The CDR3 consists of 13 residues. Germline V gene data show CDR1 as PRHDT and CDR2 as FYEKMQ (reference sequence). The DNA for the CDR3 is TGTGCCAGCAGCTTTCAAGAATCCTACGAGCAGTACTTC. It is translated as CASSFQESYEQYF.

This clonotype has just a few counts. V is TRBV6-2 or TRBV6-3 and J is TRBJ1-1; D is unclear. Germline V lookup: CDR1 MNHEY, CDR2 SVGEGT. The CDR3 sequence is 12 residues long. V was clipped by 2 bases and J by 5 bases, with 6 bases between them. CDR3 DNA sequence: TGTGCCAGCAGTTACGCCGGGACTGAAGCTTTCTTT. Translation gives CASSYAGTEAFF.

The chain links TRBV10-3 to TRBJ2-5, with TRBD1 matching over 7 bases. V shed 6 bases and J 1 base; nucleotides not matched to a gene: 2. The CDR3 contains 13 residues. Germline CDR1 reads ENHRY; CDR2 reads SYGVKD. Written as DNA, the CDR3 is TGTGCCATCAGCGGGACAGTCCAAGAGACCCAGTACTTC. This codes for CAISGTVQETQYF.

V is TRBV5-6 and J is TRBJ1-1; the match to TRBD1 covers 9 bases. Losses at the gene ends were 3 bases for V and 6 bases for J; bases not matched to a gene: 6. This CDR3 comprises 14 residues. Germline CDR1 and CDR2: SGHDT and YYEEEE. CDR3 protein: CASSSGTGRAEAFF. Here the CDR3 DNA reads TGTGCCAGCAGCTCCGGGACAGGGAGGGCTGAAGCTTTCTTT.

The chain is built from TRBV3-1 and TRBJ2-7; D is perhaps TRBD1 or TRBD2 (6 bases each). The CDR3 totals 14 residues. Germline V CDR1 and CDR2: LGHDT, YNNKEL (reference sequence). Deletions cut 0 bases from V and 6 bases from J, with 12 bases between. In DNA, the CDR3 is TGTGCCAGCAGCCAAGACGGGGGCGCGGGCGAGCAGTACTTC. It specifies CASSQDGGAGEQYF.

The CDR3 coding sequence is TGTGCCAGCATCAATCGACTAGCGGGAGATACCAATGAGCAGTTCTTC. Residues: CASINRLAGDTNEQFF. The genes are TRBV11-2 and TRBJ2-1; TRBD2 agrees at 12 bases. Looked up from germline, CDR1 is SGHAT and CDR2 is FQNNGV. This CDR3 spans 16 amino acids. V lost 7 bases and J lost 6; bases outside the gene matches: 10.

CDR3 nucleotides: TGTGCCACCAGTGCCGTACCCGACACCGGGGAGCTGTTTTTT. Translating it yields CATSAVPDTGELFF. The V and J genes are TRBV24-1 and TRBJ2-2; D unresolved. Per the germline V gene, CDR1 is KGHDR and CDR2 is SFDVKD. V lost 5 bases and J 3 bases, leaving 9 bases between the germline ends. The CDR3 is 14 amino acids.

This chain links TRBV6-2 or TRBV6-3 with TRBJ1-2; unclear D gene. V shed 1 base and J shed 7 bases, with 16 bases lying between them. From germline, CDR1 is MNHEY and CDR2 SVGEGT. This CDR3 has 15 residues. CDR3 nucleotide sequence: TGTGCCAGCAGTTACTGGACTAACCTCAAGGGTGGCTACACCTTC. Its translation: CASSYWTNLKGGYTF.

This clonotype appeared a single time. The J gene is TRBJ2-7, the V gene TRBV20-1; a possible D gene is TRBD1 (6 bases). The CDR3 consists of 14 residues. Trimming cost V 5 bases and J 3 bases, with 17 bases left between them. Per the germline V gene, CDR1 is DFQATT and CDR2 is SNEGSKA (reference sequence). CDR3 in amino acids: CSARQADSYYEQYF. Here the CDR3 DNA reads TGCAGTGCTCGACAGGCGGACAGCTACTACGAGCAGTACTTC.

This chain uses TRBV13 with TRBJ2-7; D possibly corresponds to TRBD2 (6 bases). The CDR3 totals 14 residues. V lost 2 bases, J lost 2 bases, and 10 bases lay in between. From germline, CDR1 is PRHDT and CDR2 FYEKMQ (reference sequence). The chain's CDR3 is CASSLRGDTYEQYF. The CDR3 DNA sequence: TGTGCCAGCAGCTTACGCGGGGATACCTACGAGCAGTACTTC.

This chain links TRBV20-1 with TRBJ1-1, with D unclear. Germline lookup yields CDR1 DFQATT and CDR2 SNEGSKA (reference sequence). V lost 3 bases to trimming and J lost 5 bases, with 10 bases between them. CDR3 size: 12 residues. The CDR3 protein is CSASRRDTEAFF. The CDR3 coding sequence is TGCAGTGCTAGTCGGCGCGATACTGAAGCTTTCTTT.

The rearrangement links TRBV12-3 or TRBV12-4 to TRBJ2-4; TRBD2 agrees at 16 bases. With V trimmed by 5 bases and J by 1 base, 8 bases remained unmatched. CDR3 length: 19 amino acids. Here the CDR3 reads CASSGGTSGRAKAKNIQYF. DNA of the CDR3: TGTGCCAGCAGTGGGGGGACTAGCGGGAGGGCCAAGGCCAAAAACATTCAGTACTTC.

V is TRBV29-1 and J is TRBJ2-2; D unresolved. V lost 3 bases to trimming and J lost 2 bases, with 7 bases between them. CDR1 SQVTM and CDR2 ANQGSEA come from the germline V gene. There are 13 residues in the CDR3. The CDR3 bases are TGCAGCGTTGATCTAGATAACACCGGGGAGCTGTTTTTT. It is translated as CSVDLDNTGELFF.

The V gene is TRBV29-1, the J gene TRBJ1-1; unclear D gene. Trimming left V 3 bases short and J 0 bases short, with 2 bases between. The CDR3 extends over 11 amino acids. CDR1 is SQVTM, CDR2 ANQGSEA, per germline. CDR3 nucleotide sequence: TGCAGCGTTGAGGTGAACACTGAAGCTTTCTTT. Its protein product is CSVEVNTEAFF.

The chain links TRBV15 to TRBJ2-7; no clear D gene. The germline CDR1 and CDR2 sequences are LNHNV and YYDKDF (reference sequence). The CDR3 has 15 amino acids. V was shortened by 3 bases and J by 5 bases, with 17 bases between the two germline ends. The CDR3 here is CATSRGRGTSDEQYF. The CDR3 nucleotides are TGTGCCACCAGCAGGGGCCGTGGAACCAGCGACGAGCAGTACTTC.

This clonotype was seen a single time. V gene TRBV6-2 or TRBV6-3 combines with J gene TRBJ2-7, with TRBD2 matching over 10 bases. CDR1 and CDR2 (germline): MNHEY, SVGEGT. The CDR3 is 14 residues long. Trimming at V came to 7 bases and at J to 3 bases, leaving 6 bases not matched to a gene. CDR3 sequence (DNA): TGTGCCAGCACTCAGGGACTAGCGATCTACGAGCAGTACTTC. Amino acids: CASTQGLAIYEQYF.

The chain combines TRBV27 with TRBJ2-7; 7 nucleotides match TRBD2. Germline CDR1 and CDR2: MNHEY and SMNVEV (reference sequence). The V and J ends lost 6 bases and 3 bases, in that order; junction bases with no gene match: 14. This CDR3 is built from 16 residues. In nucleotides, the CDR3 is TGTGCCAGCAGCCTAGGGAGGGGTAATCTAATCTACGAGCAGTACTTC. Translation: CASSLGRGNLIYEQYF.